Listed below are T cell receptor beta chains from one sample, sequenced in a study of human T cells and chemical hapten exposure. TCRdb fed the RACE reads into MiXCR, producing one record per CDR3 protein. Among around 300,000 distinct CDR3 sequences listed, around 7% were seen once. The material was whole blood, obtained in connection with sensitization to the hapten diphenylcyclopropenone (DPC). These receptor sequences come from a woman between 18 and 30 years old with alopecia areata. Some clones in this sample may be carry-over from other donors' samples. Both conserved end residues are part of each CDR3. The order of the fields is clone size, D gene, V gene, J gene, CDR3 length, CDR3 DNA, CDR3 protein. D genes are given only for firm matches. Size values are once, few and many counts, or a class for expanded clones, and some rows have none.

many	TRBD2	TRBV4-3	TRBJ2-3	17	TGCGCCAGCAGCCAAGATGGTACGGGGGGTAGCACAGATACGCAGTATTTT	CASSQDGTGGSTDTQYF
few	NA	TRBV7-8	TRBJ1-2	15	TGTGCCAGCAGCTTAGGGCCAGCCGTCCACTATGGCTACACCTTC	CASSLGPAVHYGYTF
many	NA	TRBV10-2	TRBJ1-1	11	TGCGCCAGCGAGCAGAACACTGAAGCTTTCTTT	CASEQNTEAFF
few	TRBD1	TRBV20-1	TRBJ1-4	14	TGCAGTGCTAGGCCGGGACAGCTTAATGAAAAACTGTTTTTT	CSARPGQLNEKLFF
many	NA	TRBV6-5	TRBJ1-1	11	TGTGCCAGCGGGGGTCTCCGACGGGCTTTCTTT	CASGGLRRAFF
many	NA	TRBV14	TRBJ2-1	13	TGTGCCAGCAGCCGTAGCGGAATCAATGAGCAGTTCTTC	CASSRSGINEQFF
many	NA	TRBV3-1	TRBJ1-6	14	TGTGCCAGCAGCCAAGAACAGGGTAGGACACCCCTCCACTTT	CASSQEQGRTPLHF
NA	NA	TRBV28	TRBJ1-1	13	TGTGCCAGCAGTCCACCGGGTAAATCTGAAGCTTTCTTT	CASSPPGKSEAFF
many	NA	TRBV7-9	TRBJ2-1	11	TGTGCCAGCAACTTACGCGATGAGCAGTTCTTC	CASNLRDEQFF
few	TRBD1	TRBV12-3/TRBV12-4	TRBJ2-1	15	TGTGCCAGCAGTTTTGGGGGACAGGGATACAATGAGCAGTTCTTC	CASSFGGQGYNEQFF
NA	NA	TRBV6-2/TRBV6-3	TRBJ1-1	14	TGTGCCACCTCAAGGGGGGGTAGCAACACTGAAGCTTTCTTT	CATSRGGSNTEAFF
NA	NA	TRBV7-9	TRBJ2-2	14	TGTGCCAGCAGCACCCCGGGGAACACCGGGGAGCTGTTTTTT	CASSTPGNTGELFF
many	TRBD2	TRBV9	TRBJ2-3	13	TGTGCCAGCAATGCGGGGGAGGCAGATACGCAGTATTTT	CASNAGEADTQYF
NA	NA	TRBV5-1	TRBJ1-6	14	TGCGCCAGCAGCTTAGGTCAGAGCGGTTCACCCCTCCACTTT	CASSLGQSGSPLHF
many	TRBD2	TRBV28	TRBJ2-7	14	TGTGCCAGCGAAACTAGCGGGGGGGCCTACGAGCAGTACTTC	CASETSGGAYEQYF
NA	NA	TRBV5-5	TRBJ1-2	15	TGTGCCAGCAGCTTGGAACAGGGCACTAACTATGGCTACACCTTC	CASSLEQGTNYGYTF
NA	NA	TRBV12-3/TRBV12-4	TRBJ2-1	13	TGTGCCAGCAGTTCACAGGGATTCGAGGAGCAGTTCTTC	CASSSQGFEEQFF
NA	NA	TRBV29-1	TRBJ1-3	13	TGCAGCGTTCGGACAGCCTCTGGAAACACCATATATTTT	CSVRTASGNTIYF
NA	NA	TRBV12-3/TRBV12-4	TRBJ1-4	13	TGTGCCAGCAGTTTGCAGACAAATGAAAAACTGTTTTTT	CASSLQTNEKLFF
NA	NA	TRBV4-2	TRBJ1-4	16	TGTGCCAGCAGCCAAGAGGGGGGCTCAACTAATGAAAAACTGTTTTTT	CASSQEGGSTNEKLFF
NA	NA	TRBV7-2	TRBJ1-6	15	TGTGCCAGCAGCTTAGTGTACAGCTCTAACTCACCCCTCCACTTT	CASSLVYSSNSPLHF
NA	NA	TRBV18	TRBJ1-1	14	TGTGCCAGCTCACCACCGGGACGAGGAGCTGAAGCTTTCTTT	CASSPPGRGAEAFF
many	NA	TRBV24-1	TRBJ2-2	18	TGTGCCACCAGTGATCCCAGGGGTCGGGCCCTGGACACCGGGGAGCTGTTTTTT	CATSDPRGRALDTGELFF
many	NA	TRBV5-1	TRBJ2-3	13	TGCGCCAGCAGCCCGACCAGGACAGATACGCAGTATTTT	CASSPTRTDTQYF
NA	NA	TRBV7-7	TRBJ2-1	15	TGTGCTAGCAGCCCCAAAAGGGCTGGGGACAATGAGCAGTTCTTC	CASSPKRAGDNEQFF
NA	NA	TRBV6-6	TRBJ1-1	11	TGTGCCAGCACGCAGTACACTGAAGCTTTCTTT	CASTQYTEAFF
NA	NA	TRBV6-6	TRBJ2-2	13	TGTGCCAGCAGCCCGCGTTTAACCGGGGAGCTGTTTTTT	CASSPRLTGELFF
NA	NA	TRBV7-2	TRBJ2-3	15	TGTGCCAGCAGCTTAGGCGGGGTGGACACAGATACGCAGTATTTT	CASSLGGVDTDTQYF
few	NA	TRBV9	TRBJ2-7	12	TGTGCCAGCAGCGAAGGGGCGGACGAGCAGTACTTC	CASSEGADEQYF
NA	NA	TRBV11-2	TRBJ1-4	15	TGTGCCAGCAGCCCTACCGGGCAGGGTGATAAAAAACTGTTTTTT	CASSPTGQGDKKLFF
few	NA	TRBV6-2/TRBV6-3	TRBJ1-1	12	TGTGCCAGCAGTTGGGGTGGGAGTGAAGCTTTCTTT	CASSWGGSEAFF
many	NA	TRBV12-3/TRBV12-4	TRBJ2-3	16	TGTGCCAGCAGCAACAGGGACACCCACAGATCAGATACGCAGTATTTT	CASSNRDTHRSDTQYF
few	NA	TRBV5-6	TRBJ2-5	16	TGTGCCAGCACCTCCACCACCTCGGGGTACCAAGAGACCCAGTACTTC	CASTSTTSGYQETQYF
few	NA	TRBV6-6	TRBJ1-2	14	TGTGCCAGCAGTTCCCCCGACAGAAACTATGGCTACACCTTC	CASSSPDRNYGYTF
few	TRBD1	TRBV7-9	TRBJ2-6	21	TGTGCCAGCAGCCAACAACCGGGACAGGGAACCTCGAGCTCTGGGGCCAACGTCCTGACTTTC	CASSQQPGQGTSSSGANVLTF
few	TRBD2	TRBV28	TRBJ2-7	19	TGTGCCAGCAGTTTATTCTTGGGACTAGCGGGGGGGCTCTCCTACGAGCAGTACTTC	CASSLFLGLAGGLSYEQYF
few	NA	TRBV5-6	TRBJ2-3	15	TGTGCCAGCAGCCGGGGCCTAGCGAATCAAGATACGCAGTATTTT	CASSRGLANQDTQYF
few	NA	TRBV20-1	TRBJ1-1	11	TGCAGTGTCCCATCCGAATCTGAAGCTTTCTTT	CSVPSESEAFF